The 20 T cell receptor beta chains listed next were all sequenced from one sample in a study of identical twins (dated by TCRdb to the mid-2010s). The library was produced with 5' RACE. Sequencing took place on an Illumina HiSeq 2000. In TCRdb, the public reads were trimmed at Q25 with fastp and aligned with MiXCR, with productive beta chains retained. Rows matching on CDR3 protein sequence are summarized as one entry with the most common DNA and genes. The sample table holds 1.5 million or so distinct CDR3 sequences, of which more than 30% were seen once. 0.27% of the sample is in the top ten clones. Material: cord blood. These receptors originate from a newborn girl in good health.

This clonotype occurred a few times. The chain employs TRBV4-1 and TRBJ2-3; 12 nucleotides match TRBD2. This CDR3 has 19 residues. V shed 1 base, J shed 4 bases, and the junction held 12 bases outside the gene matches. The germline V gene has CDR1 MGHRA and CDR2 YSYEKL. Here the CDR3 DNA reads TGCGCCAGCAGCCAAGGACGGACTAGCGGGACATCTTTGGCAGATACGCAGTATTTT. The encoded protein is CASSQGRTSGTSLADTQYF.

The CDR3 nucleotides are TGCAGCGTACATAGCGGGAGAACGCAGTATTTT. It codes for CSVHSGRTQYF. The chain uses TRBV29-1 and TRBJ2-3, with 9 nucleotides matching TRBD2. Losses at the gene ends were 6 bases for V and 9 bases for J; bases not matched to a gene: 4. Germline CDR1 and CDR2: SQVTM and ANQGSEA. There are 11 residues in the CDR3.

The chain combines TRBV29-1 with TRBJ2-5, with unresolved D. The V end lost 7 bases, the J end lost 4 bases, and 10 bases lay between the germline ends. This CDR3 region has 11 residues. CDR1 and CDR2 from the germline V gene are SQVTM and ANQGSEA. The CDR3 region has the DNA TGCAGCGCCCGGACGACAGAGACCCAGTACTTC. Its translation: CSARTTETQYF.

This clonotype was seen a few times. V gene TRBV7-8 combines with J gene TRBJ1-4; D possibly corresponds to TRBD1 (6 bases). The CDR3 length is 14 residues. Germline CDR1 and CDR2: SGHVS and FQNEAQ. V shed 1 base and J shed 4 bases, with 7 bases lying between them. The chain's CDR3 is CASSLVDSNEKLFF. For the CDR3, the DNA is TGTGCCAGCAGCTTAGTGGACAGTAATGAAAAACTGTTTTTT.

The table lists this clonotype with a few counts. This rearrangement joins TRBV5-1 to TRBJ2-7, with 10 bases fitting TRBD2. The CDR3 extends over 14 amino acids. Germline CDR1 and CDR2: SGHRS and YFSETQ. V was clipped by 0 bases and J by 4 bases; unmatched bases: 1. The CDR3 loop reads CASSLVSGRYEQYF. CDR3 DNA: TGCGCCAGCAGCTTGGTTAGCGGGAGGTACGAGCAGTACTTC.

This clonotype occurred many times. This chain links TRBV6-6 with TRBJ1-2; 9 positions match TRBD1. V trimming: 5 bases; J trimming: 5 bases; junction bases outside the gene matches: 6. Per the germline V gene, CDR1 is MNHNY and CDR2 is SVGAGI (reference sequence). This CDR3 is built from 14 residues. DNA for the CDR3: TGTGCCAGCAGTCCGACAGGGGGGGGATATGGCTACACCTTC. It is translated as CASSPTGGGYGYTF.

The rearrangement links TRBV11-2 to TRBJ1-2, with D possibly TRBD1 on 6 matching bases. Germline CDR1 is SGHAT and CDR2 is FQNNGV. The length of the CDR3 is 16 residues. Trimming stripped 0 bases from V and 1 base from J, with 12 bases between. The CDR3 bases are TGTGCCAGCAGCTTAGATCGTGTAGGGGGTAACTATGGCTACACCTTC. It specifies CASSLDRVGGNYGYTF.

V gene TRBV20-1 combines with J gene TRBJ2-7; 7 bases agree with TRBD2. CDR3 length equals 15 residues. V lost 0 bases to trimming and J lost 4 bases; unmatched junction nucleotides: 9. CDR1 DFQATT and CDR2 SNEGSKA come from the germline V gene (reference sequence). The CDR3: CSARDGRGELYEQYV. The CDR3 DNA is TGCAGTGCTAGAGATGGGAGGGGCGAGCTTTACGAGCAGTACGTC.

This chain joins TRBV7-2 and TRBJ2-1, with 10 nucleotides matching TRBD2. The germline V gene encodes CDR1 SGHTA and CDR2 FQGNSA. The CDR3 is made up of 20 amino acids. The J segment lost 3 bases and the V segment lost 3 bases, leaving 17 bases of the junction unmatched. CDR3 in DNA: TGTGCCAGCAGCTTTCCCCTACGCAACCAGCGGGGGGGCGACTACAATGAGCAGTTCTTC. Protein sequence: CASSFPLRNQRGGDYNEQFF. Full variable domain (missing parts from reference TRBV7-2 and TRBJ2-1): GAGVSQSPSNKVTEKGKDVELRCDPISGHTALYWYRQSLGQGLEFLIYFQGNSAPDKSGLPSDRFSAERTGGSVSTLTIQRTQQEDSAVYLCASSFPLRNQRGGDYNEQFFGPGTRLTVL.

V gene TRBV27 combines with J gene TRBJ2-2; no reliable D call. This CDR3 is 14 amino acids long. The V end lost 6 bases, the J end lost 1 base, and 9 bases lay between the germline ends. The germline V gene has CDR1 MNHEY and CDR2 SMNVEV (reference sequence). The CDR3 here is CASRLVGNTGELFF. The CDR3 DNA follows: TGTGCCAGCAGGCTGGTCGGGAACACCGGGGAGCTGTTTTTT.

The chain employs TRBV4-1 and TRBJ1-1, with D perhaps matching TRBD1 (5 bases). CDR3 size: 13 residues. Germline-derived CDR1 and CDR2 are MGHRA and YSYEKL. V was cut by 6 bases and J by 6 bases, with 14 bases left in between. CDR3 sequence reads: CASRSILGPEAFF. CDR3 DNA: TGCGCCAGCAGGTCAATCCTGGGACCTGAAGCTTTCTTT.

The sample holds a few counts of this clonotype. The chain combines TRBV5-1 with TRBJ2-1; 9 nucleotides line up with TRBD2. The CDR3 consists of 16 residues. Germline V gene data show CDR1 as SGHRS and CDR2 as YFSETQ. V shed 7 bases, J shed 3 bases, and the junction held 11 bases outside the gene matches. Here the CDR3 DNA reads TGCGCCAGCTCGTGGAGGCGGGAGGGCCACTACAATGAGCAGTTCTTC. Translation: CASSWRREGHYNEQFF.

The J gene is TRBJ2-1, the V gene TRBV12-3 or TRBV12-4; D uncertain. V was clipped by 6 bases and J by 4 bases, with 19 bases between them. The CDR3 loop spans 16 amino acids. CDR3 protein: CASRTIGPRSYNEQFF. Here the CDR3 DNA reads TGTGCCAGCAGAACAATCGGACCCAGGTCATACAATGAGCAGTTCTTC.

As for this clonotype: One end of the junction fails to match germline, which may point to a read error. V and J are TRBV5-6 and TRBJ2-1; the match to TRBD2 covers 9 bases. CDR3 length: 15 amino acids. Germline CDR1 SGHDT, CDR2 YYEEEE. CDR3 loop: CAGSLEVAGDNEQFF. The CDR3 DNA sequence: TGTGCCGGCAGCTTGGAGGTAGCGGGAGACAATGAGCAGTTCTTC.

The rearrangement joins TRBV20-1 to TRBJ2-3; TRBD2 aligns across 7 bases. The CDR3 contains 15 residues. Germline V lookup: CDR1 DFQATT, CDR2 SNEGSKA (reference sequence). J gave up 2 bases and V 2 bases, and 7 bases lay outside the gene matches. The CDR3 DNA is TGCAGTGCTAGAAGGGCTAGCGGCCCCACAGATACGCAGTATTTT. Amino acids: CSARRASGPTDTQYF.

The sample holds a few counts of this clonotype. The chain recombines TRBV20-1 with TRBJ2-7; 9 bases are a match to TRBD2. The germline gives CDR1 DFQATT, CDR2 SNEGSKA (reference sequence). The trim removed 6 bases at V and 4 bases at J, leaving 13 bases unmatched. The CDR3 consists of 15 residues. Written as DNA, the CDR3 is TGCAGTGCACCCTATAGCGGGAGAACCCTGTACGAGCAGTACTTC. It translates to CSAPYSGRTLYEQYF.

V gene TRBV9 combines with J gene TRBJ2-1; tentatively, D is TRBD2 (6 bases). The length of the CDR3 is 14 residues. Germline CDR1 is SGDLS and CDR2 is YYNGEE. Between the trimmed V and J ends, which lost 0 bases and 5 bases, there was a span of 9 bases. The CDR3 bases are TGTGCCAGCAGCGTAGCGGGAGCCAACAATGAGCAGTTCTTC. Protein product: CASSVAGANNEQFF.

The chain couples TRBV2 to TRBJ2-7, with D possibly matching TRBD1 (6 bases). CDR3 size: 13 residues. Germline V lookup: CDR1 SNHLY, CDR2 FYNNEI. V was cut by 4 bases and J by 6 bases, with 13 bases left in between. In nucleotides, the CDR3 is TGTGCCAGCAGTGTAGGGTGGGGGCGCGAGCAGTACTTC. It codes for CASSVGWGREQYF.

This clonotype was seen only a few times. The J gene is TRBJ2-3, the V gene TRBV27; 10 nucleotides line up with TRBD2. V dropped 4 bases and J dropped 5; count of bases not matched to a gene: 15. Germline assignment: CDR1 MNHEY and CDR2 SMNVEV (reference sequence). This CDR3 is 18 amino acids long. In nucleotides, the CDR3 is TGTGCCAGCAGTTCCTATCCCCGGGACAGCGGGAGGGGAGATACGCAGTATTTT. Protein sequence: CASSSYPRDSGRGDTQYF.

The rearrangement links TRBV2 to TRBJ1-2, with 9 bases matching TRBD1. Germline assignment: CDR1 SNHLY and CDR2 FYNNEI. The CDR3 has 13 residues. V trimming: 8 bases; J trimming: 4 bases; junction bases outside the gene matches: 5. CDR3 protein: CASQGQGAYGYTF. For the CDR3, the DNA is TGTGCCAGCCAGGGACAGGGAGCCTATGGCTACACCTTC.